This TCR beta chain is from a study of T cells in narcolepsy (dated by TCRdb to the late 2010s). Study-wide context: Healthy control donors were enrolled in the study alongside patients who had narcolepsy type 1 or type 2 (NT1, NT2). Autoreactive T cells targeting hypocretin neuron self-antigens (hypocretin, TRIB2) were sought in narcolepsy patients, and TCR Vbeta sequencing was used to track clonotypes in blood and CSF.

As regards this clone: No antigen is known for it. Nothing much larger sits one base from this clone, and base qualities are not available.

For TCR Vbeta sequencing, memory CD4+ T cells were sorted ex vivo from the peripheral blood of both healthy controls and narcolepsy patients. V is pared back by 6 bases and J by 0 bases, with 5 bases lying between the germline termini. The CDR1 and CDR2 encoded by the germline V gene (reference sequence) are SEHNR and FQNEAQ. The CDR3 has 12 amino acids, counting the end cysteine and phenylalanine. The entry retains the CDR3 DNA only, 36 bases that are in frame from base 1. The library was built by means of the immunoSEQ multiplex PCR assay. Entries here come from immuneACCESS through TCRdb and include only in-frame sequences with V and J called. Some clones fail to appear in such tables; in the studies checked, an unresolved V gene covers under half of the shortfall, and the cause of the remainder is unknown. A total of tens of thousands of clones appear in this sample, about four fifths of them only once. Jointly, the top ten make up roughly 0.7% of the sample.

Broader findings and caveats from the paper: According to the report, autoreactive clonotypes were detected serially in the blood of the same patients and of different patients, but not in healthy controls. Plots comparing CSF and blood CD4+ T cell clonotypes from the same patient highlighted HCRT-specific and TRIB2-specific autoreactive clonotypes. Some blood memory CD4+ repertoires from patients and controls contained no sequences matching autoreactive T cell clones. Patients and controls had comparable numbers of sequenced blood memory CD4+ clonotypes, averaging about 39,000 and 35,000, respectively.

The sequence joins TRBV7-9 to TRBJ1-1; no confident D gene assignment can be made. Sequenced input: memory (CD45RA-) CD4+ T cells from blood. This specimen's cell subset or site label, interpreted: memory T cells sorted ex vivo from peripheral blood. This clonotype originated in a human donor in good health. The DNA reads TGTGCCAGCAGTCGGATGAACACTGAAGCTTTCTTT. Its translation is CASSRMNTEAFF.